This entry features one TCR beta chain sequence. This clonotype was counted only a few times. This clone's antigen is unknown. No much larger clone exists at a distance of one base, and base qualities are not known. The library was generated by PCR. The run used an Illumina HiSeq 2500. To reduce PCR and sequencing biases, unique molecular identifiers were built into the TCR beta cDNA libraries. About 500,000 cDNA molecules were obtained for every 1 to 10 million input T cells, so each molecule roughly corresponded to one T cell. The same protocol used for the earlier healthy control dataset was applied to prepare and sequence the patient libraries. Within a given batch, samples were prepared together, multiplexed and sequenced on the same HiSeq lane. The original pipeline was this. Raw barcoded reads were processed with MIGEC, discarding single-read molecular identifier groups before consensus assembly and CDR3 extraction. Clonotype tables were post-analysed with VDJtools, and diversity was normalized by down-sampling all datasets to the smallest sample size. In repertoire overlap clustering, CDR3 amino acid sequences, but not nucleotide sequences, were matched to correct batch-related cross-sample contamination. TCRdb reworked the public reads: Q25 trimming with fastp, MiXCR clone assembly, productive beta chains retained. Identical CDR3 proteins give one entry, which carries the most common genes and DNA. TCRdb's processing, not the authors', yielded these V and J calls. Across this sample there are hundreds of thousands of distinct CDR3 sequences, with less than 35% seen only once. The ten largest clones represent approximately 0.55% of the sample.

These data originate in a study of post-analysis software for immune sequencing data (dated by TCRdb to between 2015 and 2017). Study-wide context: Disease courses on record covered relapsing-remitting, secondary progressive and progressive-relapsing multiple sclerosis, though some patients had no subtype annotation. The multiple sclerosis patient repertoires were compared with roughly twelve previously published healthy control repertoires from donors aged roughly 6 to 27 years. A subset of samples was prepared in parallel using single-end sample barcoding, then pooled and co-amplified after Illumina adapter ligation.

To demonstrate the VDJtools post-analysis software, the study profiled TCR beta repertoires from the peripheral blood of around 13 young patients with multiple sclerosis. Multiple sclerosis patients were children and adolescents aged about 6 to 16 years. Summary of the overall study and its limitations: Multiple sclerosis patients had significantly lower normalized Chao1 diversity than controls, a result that suggests substantial peripheral T-cell clonal expansion. When samples were clustered directly using the F measure, samples prepared in the same batch co-clustered strongly, which prompted a batch-effect correction. The multiple sclerosis patient group was slightly younger than the control group.

The TCR was taken from a girl between 5 and 17 years old with multiple sclerosis. Sequencing was done on a sample of blood.

The CDR3 sequence is CASSLNLWDTYPGELFF. At the DNA level, the sequence is TGTGCCAGCAGTTTAAATTTGTGGGACACATACCCGGGGGAGCTGTTTTTT. Recombination joined TRBV12-3 or TRBV12-4 with TRBJ2-2; TRBD1 might be the D gene, on 6 matching bases. V loses 2 bases of germline sequence and J loses 8 bases, and the interval between the two ends is 21 bases. The CDR3 sequence holds 17 residues, the cysteine and phenylalanine included. Only the CDR3 portion is preserved as DNA: 51 bases, with reading frame beginning at the first base.